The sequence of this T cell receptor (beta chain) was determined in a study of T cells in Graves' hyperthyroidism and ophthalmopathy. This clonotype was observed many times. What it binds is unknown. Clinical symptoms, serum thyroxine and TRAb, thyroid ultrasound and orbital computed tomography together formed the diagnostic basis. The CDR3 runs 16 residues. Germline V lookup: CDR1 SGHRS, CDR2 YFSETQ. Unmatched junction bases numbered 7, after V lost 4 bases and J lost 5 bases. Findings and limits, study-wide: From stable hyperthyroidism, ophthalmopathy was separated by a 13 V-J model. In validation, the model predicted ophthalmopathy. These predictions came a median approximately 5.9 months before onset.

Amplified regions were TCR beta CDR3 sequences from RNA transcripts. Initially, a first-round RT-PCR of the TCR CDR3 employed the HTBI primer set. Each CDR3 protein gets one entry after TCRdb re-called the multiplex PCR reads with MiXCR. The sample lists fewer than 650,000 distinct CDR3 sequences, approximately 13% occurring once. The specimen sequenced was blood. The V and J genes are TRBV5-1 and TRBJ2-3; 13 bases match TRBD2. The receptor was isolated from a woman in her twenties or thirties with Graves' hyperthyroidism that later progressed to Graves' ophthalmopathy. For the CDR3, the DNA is TGCGCCAGCAGCCCCAGGACTAGCGGGAGTTTAGATACGCAGTATTTT. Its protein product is CASSPRTSGSLDTQYF.